The sequence of this TCR beta chain was determined in a study of PD-1 blockade in classical Hodgkin lymphoma. Regarding the study as a whole: Diversity similar to that of newly diagnosed patients was seen at baseline in complete responders. Researchers reported that CD4+ TCR diversity, though not CD8+, rose significantly by C4D1.

Data came from immunoSEQ multiplex PCR; TCRdb stores just in-frame clones and leaves some out. The sample consists of 90,000 to 130,000 clones, roughly nine tenths of them appearing once. Following autologous stem cell transplantation, relapse occurred in every patient, and exposure to brentuximab vedotin varied. As regards this clone: As yet, its antigen is unknown.

This TCR came from a human donor with classical Hodgkin lymphoma. Sequencing was performed on peripheral blood mononuclear cells (PBMCs), taken before the second cycle of nivolumab.

CDR3 sequence reads: CASSLGWDRGNYGYTF. The DNA for the CDR3 is TGTGCCAGCAGCTTAGGGTGGGACAGGGGAAACTATGGCTACACCTTC. The chain joins TRBV7-9 to TRBJ1-2; TRBD1 aligns across 10 bases. V shed 1 base, J shed 2 bases, and the junction held 4 bases outside the gene matches. Germline V gene data show CDR1 as SEHNR and CDR2 as FQNEAQ (reference sequence). The CDR3 is 16 amino acids. Full variable domain (outside the CDR3, taken from reference TRBV7-9 and TRBJ1-2): DTGVSQNPRHKITKRGQNVTFRCDPISEHNRLYWYRQTLGQGPEFLTYFQNEAQLEKSRLLSDRFSAERPKGSFSTLEIQRTEQGDSAMYLCASSLGWDRGNYGYTFGSGTRLTVV.